The 26 T cell receptor beta chains given below trace back to one sample, sequenced in a study of T-cell memory formation after mild COVID-19. TCRdb fed the 5' RACE reads into MiXCR, producing one record per CDR3 protein. The table includes tens of thousands of distinct CDR3 sequences, about 14% detected once. The specimen sequenced was PBMCs or a T cell subset sorted from them (not recorded which). The source of these receptors is an adult woman who had mild COVID-19 (a few samples of this study predate the infection). Cell type and time point are not known.

This clonotype was observed at least ten times. The V and J genes are TRBV5-1 and TRBJ2-5; TRBD2 matches 9 bases. The CDR3 is 15 residues long. J lost 3 bases, V lost 2 bases, and 5 bases had no gene match. Germline V lookup: CDR1 SGHRS, CDR2 YFSETQ. CDR3 amino acids: CASSFGTSIEETQYF. CDR3 in DNA: TGCGCCAGCAGCTTCGGGACTAGCATCGAAGAGACCCAGTACTTC. The full variable domain, with the rest looked up from reference TRBV5-1 and TRBJ2-5, is KAGVTQTPRYLIKTRGQQVTLSCSPISGHRSVSWYQQTPGQGLQFLFEYFSETQRNKGNFPGRFSGRQFSNSRSEMNVSTLELGDSALYLCASSFGTSIEETQYFGPGTRLLVL.

The chain carries TRBV21-1 and TRBJ2-3. TRBV21-1 is given as a pseudogene. CDR3 length: 16 amino acids. This CDR3 is CASSKDSRLADDTQYF. The DNA of the CDR3 is TGTGCCAGCAGCAAAGATTCGAGACTAGCAGACGATACGCAGTATTTT.

V gene TRBV29-1 combines with J gene TRBJ2-7; 9 bases fit TRBD2. CDR1 and CDR2 from the germline V gene are SQVTM and ANQGSEA. The CDR3 is made up of 13 amino acids. The V segment lost 2 bases and the J segment 3 bases; nucleotides outside the gene matches: 2. The CDR3 region is CSVELAGYYEQYF. In DNA, the CDR3 is TGCAGCGTTGAACTAGCGGGGTACTACGAGCAGTACTTC.

The chain uses TRBV7-9 and TRBJ1-5; perhaps TRBD1 as D (5 bases). The CDR3 runs 14 residues. The germline CDR1 and CDR2 sequences are SEHNR and FQNEAQ (reference sequence). V gave up 7 bases and J gave up 7 bases, with 17 bases separating them. This chain's CDR3 is CASTQGDAGQPQHF. The CDR3 DNA follows: TGTGCCAGCACTCAGGGAGATGCAGGGCAGCCCCAGCATTTT.

The chain recombines TRBV27 with TRBJ1-6; D uncertain. The CDR3 is 15 residues long. Germline V lookup: CDR1 MNHEY, CDR2 SMNVEV (reference sequence). V lost 0 bases and J lost 4, with 7 bases in between. The CDR3, as DNA: TGTGCCAGCAGTTTATCGGCAGGATATAATTCACCCCTCCACTTT. Translated: CASSLSAGYNSPLHF.

The chain has TRBV6-2 or TRBV6-3 and TRBJ1-1; D is undetermined. Germline CDR1 MNHEY, CDR2 SVGEGT. The CDR3 runs to 14 residues. The ends were cut back, 3 bases at V and 1 base at J, with 9 bases in the middle. The CDR3 sequence is CASSYLGQNTEAFF. In DNA form, the CDR3 reads TGTGCCAGCAGTTATCTCGGGCAGAACACTGAAGCTTTCTTT.

The J gene is TRBJ2-2, the V gene TRBV5-1; TRBD1 agrees at 8 bases. The CDR3 is made up of 14 amino acids. Germline trimming cut 3 bases from V and 3 bases from J; bases unmatched to any gene: 1. Per germline, CDR1 SGHRS and CDR2 YFSETQ. The CDR3 here is CASSWTGHTGELFF. In nucleotides, the CDR3 is TGCGCCAGCAGCTGGACAGGGCACACCGGGGAGCTGTTTTTT. Based on the CDR3 plus reference TRBV5-1 and TRBJ2-2, the full variable domain is KAGVTQTPRYLIKTRGQQVTLSCSPISGHRSVSWYQQTPGQGLQFLFEYFSETQRNKGNFPGRFSGRQFSNSRSEMNVSTLELGDSALYLCASSWTGHTGELFFGEGSRLTVL.

V gene TRBV29-1 combines with J gene TRBJ2-7, with TRBD2 identical over 9 bases. CDR3 length: 15 residues. V was pared by 1 base and J by 5 bases, with 9 bases of the junction left unmatched. Germline V gives CDR1 SQVTM, CDR2 ANQGSEA. The CDR3: CSVEVSGLAGHEQYF. The CDR3 coding sequence is TGCAGCGTTGAAGTTTCGGGACTAGCAGGTCACGAGCAGTACTTC.

CDR3 DNA sequence: TGCAGCGTACGACTAGCGGGAGGTTACGAGCAGTACTTC. Protein sequence: CSVRLAGGYEQYF. The V call is TRBV29-1, the J call TRBJ2-7; 13 nucleotides match TRBD2. The CDR3 spans 13 residues. Germline V gene lookup returns CDR1 SQVTM and CDR2 ANQGSEA. V shed 6 bases, J shed 4 bases, and the junction held 3 bases outside the gene matches.

This clonotype was observed a handful of times. The chain joins TRBV7-6 to TRBJ2-1; perhaps TRBD1 as D (6 bases). The V and J ends lost 5 bases and 5 bases respectively, with 19 bases between them. CDR1 SGHVS and CDR2 FNYEAQ come from the germline V gene. This CDR3 has 16 residues. DNA for the CDR3: TGTGCCAGCAGCCTTACAGGGCGAACCACGAACAATGAGCAGTTCTTC. Its translation is CASSLTGRTTNNEQFF.

There are a few counts of this clonotype. The gene calls are TRBV24-1 and TRBJ2-7; 8 bases map to TRBD2. There are 14 residues in the CDR3. Germline lookup yields CDR1 KGHDR and CDR2 SFDVKD. J gave up 6 bases and V 6 bases, and 9 bases lay outside the gene matches. The CDR3, as DNA: TGTGCCACCAGTCTCGGACTAGCCGGGGGCGAGCAGTACTTC. Residues: CATSLGLAGGEQYF.

This clonotype was seen more than once but under ten times. V and J are TRBV7-9 and TRBJ1-2; D remains ambiguous. Germline V gene sequence: CDR1 SEHNR, CDR2 FQNEAQ (reference sequence). CDR3 length equals 12 residues. Trimming removed 4 bases at V and 8 bases at J, with 11 bases between. CDR3 sequence reads: CASSWETGGYTF. DNA of the CDR3: TGTGCCAGCAGCTGGGAGACGGGAGGCTACACCTTC.

This clonotype has just a few counts. The chain employs TRBV12-3 or TRBV12-4 and TRBJ2-4, with 7 bases lining up with TRBD2. CDR3 length equals 16 residues. V lost 11 bases to trimming and J lost 0 bases; unmatched junction nucleotides: 13. CDR3 in DNA: TGTGCCGCTAGCGGAGGGACGACCCTAGCCAAAAACATTCAGTACTTC. This sequence encodes CAASGGTTLAKNIQYF.

This clonotype was found a few times. This chain links TRBV4-2 with TRBJ1-5; D not resolved. V lost 1 base, J lost 1 base, and 8 bases lay in between. This CDR3 is built from 15 residues. Germline CDR1 LGHNA, CDR2 YNFKEQ. The CDR3 DNA is TGTGCCAGCAGCCAAGGTTACGCGAGCAATCAGCCCCAGCATTTT. Protein product: CASSQGYASNQPQHF.

This clonotype was recorded a few times. The chain recombines TRBV4-1 with TRBJ2-3; 7 nucleotides line up with TRBD1. V trimming: 3 bases; J trimming: 2 bases; junction bases outside the gene matches: 8. The CDR3 extends over 16 amino acids. CDR1 is MGHRA, CDR2 YSYEKL, per germline. The CDR3 region has the DNA TGCGCCAGCAGCCACATTTCCGGGACAGACACAGATACGCAGTATTTT. Amino acid sequence: CASSHISGTDTDTQYF.

This sequence joins TRBV11-3 and TRBJ1-1; 9 bases align to TRBD1. CDR1 SGHNT and CDR2 YENEEA come from the germline V gene. CDR3 length equals 14 residues. Unmatched junction bases numbered 5, after V lost 4 bases and J lost 5 bases. The CDR3 here is CASSSGQGRTEAFF. The CDR3 nucleotides are TGTGCCAGCAGCTCAGGACAGGGGAGGACTGAAGCTTTCTTT.

A few counts support this clonotype. This chain links TRBV5-1 with TRBJ2-7, with 8 bases matching TRBD1. The CDR3 has 14 residues. The germline gives CDR1 SGHRS, CDR2 YFSETQ. The trim removed 3 bases at V and 5 bases at J, leaving 7 bases unmatched. The CDR3 region has the DNA TGCGCCAGCAGCTACCTACAGGGGGTACACGAGCAGTACTTC. It codes for CASSYLQGVHEQYF.

The rearrangement uses TRBV12-3 or TRBV12-4 and TRBJ2-1; D unclear. This CDR3 is built from 14 residues. V was pared by 3 bases and J by 2 bases, with 8 bases between. CDR3 in DNA: TGTGCCAGCAGTTTGACCGTTACCTACAATGAGCAGTTCTTC. Encoded protein: CASSLTVTYNEQFF.

This chain connects TRBV7-6 to TRBJ2-6, with D hard to call. The CDR3 sequence is 15 residues long. V lost 5 bases and J 0 bases, leaving 8 bases between the germline ends. Germline-derived CDR1 and CDR2 are SGHVS and FNYEAQ. The CDR3 DNA follows: TGTGCCAGCAGCCAGCAGCCCTCTGGGGCCAACGTCCTGACTTTC. As protein: CASSQQPSGANVLTF.

This chain joins TRBV7-9 and TRBJ2-5; the match to TRBD2 covers 10 bases. The V gene's germline CDR1 is SEHNR and CDR2 FQNEAQ (reference sequence). The ends lost 5 bases at V and 2 bases at J; junction bases unmatched: 5. The CDR3 has 15 residues. Here the CDR3 DNA reads TGTGCCAGCAGCATCGGGACTAGCGCTCAAGAGACCCAGTACTTC. It yields the protein CASSIGTSAQETQYF.

The chain carries TRBV20-1 and TRBJ2-3; 9 nucleotides align to TRBD2. The V gene end was trimmed by 0 bases and the J gene end by 4 bases; junction bases not matched to a gene: 5. Germline V gene sequence: CDR1 DFQATT, CDR2 SNEGSKA (reference sequence). The CDR3 runs to 15 residues. CDR3 sequence reads: CSARDGSGRPDTQYF. The CDR3 DNA sequence: TGCAGTGCTAGAGATGGGAGCGGGAGGCCAGATACGCAGTATTTT.

The V gene is TRBV5-1, the J gene TRBJ2-7, with TRBD1 matching over 9 bases. The germline gives CDR1 SGHRS, CDR2 YFSETQ. Unmatched junction bases numbered 6, after V lost 2 bases and J lost 6 bases. The CDR3 contains 14 residues. The CDR3 region is CASSFSGQGIEQYF. DNA for the CDR3: TGCGCCAGCAGCTTTTCAGGACAGGGGATCGAGCAGTACTTC.

The chain uses TRBV6-5 and TRBJ1-1; 7 bases fit TRBD1. After removal of 6 bases from V and 4 bases from J, the junction contained 5 bases not matched to a gene. Germline CDR1 MNHEY, CDR2 SVGAGI. The CDR3 has 13 amino acids. CDR3: CASRFRGGTEAFF. Here the CDR3 DNA reads TGTGCCAGCAGATTCAGGGGGGGCACTGAAGCTTTCTTT.

The rearrangement uses TRBV27 and TRBJ2-7; no definite D call. The CDR3 covers 13 residues. Germline-derived CDR1 and CDR2 are MNHEY and SMNVEV (reference sequence). The V end lost 0 bases, the J end lost 5 bases, and 8 bases lay between the germline ends. The CDR3 protein is CASSLSVQNEQYF. As DNA, the CDR3 is TGTGCCAGCAGTTTATCGGTACAGAACGAGCAGTACTTC.

V is TRBV5-1 and J is TRBJ2-1; possible D gene TRBD1, 7 bases. The CDR3 consists of 16 residues. CDR1 SGHRS and CDR2 YFSETQ come from the germline V gene. V was pared by 0 bases and J by 1 base, with 11 bases between. Here the CDR3 reads CASSLGQGGSYNEQFF. CDR3 bases: TGCGCCAGCAGCTTGGGACAGGGAGGATCCTACAATGAGCAGTTCTTC.

V is TRBV7-6 and J is TRBJ1-3, with D uncertain. Looked up from germline, CDR1 is SGHVS and CDR2 is FNYEAQ. V was cut by 6 bases and J by 6 bases, with 9 bases left in between. This CDR3 is 12 amino acids long. The CDR3 DNA reads as TGTGCCAGCAGTTCCTTGGAAAACACCATATATTTT. It is translated as CASSSLENTIYF.